Listed below are T cell receptor beta chains from one sample, sequenced in a study of CD8 T cells in ankylosing spondylitis. TCRdb re-derived calls from the 5' RACE reads in MiXCR, one entry per CDR3 protein. This table has about 340,000 distinct CDR3 sequences, 8% appearing once. The sequenced sample was blood, either unsorted or a sorted T cell fraction (not recorded which). The receptors come from a male donor with ankylosing spondylitis. CDR3s include the opening cysteine and the closing phenylalanine or tryptophan.

>TRBV7-2|TRBJ2-1
CASSSRLVDNEQFF
>TRBV7-9|TRBJ1-1
CASSFPRQLGANTEAFF
>TRBV3-1|TRBJ2-1
CATPEVSGRTLSPYNEQFF
>TRBV30|TRBJ1-3
CAWSGKGTDRNTIYF
>TRBV7-3|TRBJ2-5
CASSPFLAWETQYF
>TRBV9|TRBJ2-1
CASSVEGAGSYNEQFF
>TRBV5-1|TRBJ2-1
CASSPPLGGGEEQFF
>TRBV20-1|TRBJ2-2
CSAALAIANTGELFF
>TRBV29-1|TRBJ1-2
CSVDRIEGNYGYTF
>TRBV5-1|TRBJ2-5
CASSLLRAGGQETQYF
>TRBV20-1|TRBJ2-7
CSGGPVYEQYF
>TRBV11-1|TRBJ2-7
CASSHTGTGVYEQYF
>TRBV15|TRBJ1-2
CATSKDRDYGYTF
>TRBV12-3/TRBV12-4|TRBJ1-5
CASSLSGRGQPQHF
>TRBV11-2|TRBJ1-5
CASSPGTAPNQPQHF
>TRBV28|TRBJ2-7
CASISAEGSYEQYF
>TRBV27|TRBJ2-1
CASSLSLAGEFEQFF
>TRBV18|TRBJ2-7
CATNRDRADEQYF
>TRBV5-1|TRBJ2-1
CASSLAAGLAGGYNEQFF
>TRBV7-9|TRBJ1-1
CASSFVRTEAFF
>TRBV11-1|TRBJ2-1
CASSLAASFGLSNRRNEQFF
>TRBV20-1|TRBJ1-2
CSALPRQGNYGYTF
>TRBV28|TRBJ2-1
CASSPNRGMAYNEQFF